What follows are 14 T cell receptor beta chains derived from one specimen sequenced in a study of shared clonotypes between healthy human individuals. Assay: immunoSEQ multiplex PCR; the TCRdb copy retains only in-frame clones and omits some. The table records 550,000 to 850,000 clones, about two thirds of them present only once. The sample consisted of memory CD4+ T cells sorted from blood. Described subset: CD45RA-negative fraction. The receptors were gathered from a woman in her 30s in good health.

The chain recombines TRBV4-1 with TRBJ2-1; 9 bases are a match to TRBD2. The germline V gene has CDR1 MGHRA and CDR2 YSYEKL. The CDR3 has 17 residues. Germline trimming cut 3 bases from V and 1 base from J; bases unmatched to any gene: 7. CDR3 DNA: TGCGCCAGCAGCCATGGTAGCGGGAGTGGTTCCTACAATGAGCAGTTCTTC. This sequence encodes CASSHGSGSGSYNEQFF.

This sequence joins TRBV6-1 and TRBJ1-1; D is undetermined. CDR1 is MNHNS, CDR2 SASEGT, per germline. Trimming shortened V by 6 bases and J by 1 base, and 9 bases separated the two germline ends. CDR3 length equals 13 residues. The CDR3: CASRGRQNTEAFF. CDR3 in DNA: TGTGCCAGCAGAGGCCGGCAGAACACTGAAGCTTTCTTT.

This clone was seen repeatedly, ten times or more. The same CDR3 can be traced to other DNA sequences in this sample. CDR3: CASSLASGGYNEQFF. CDR3 DNA sequence: TGCGCCAGCAGCTTGGCCAGCGGGGGGTACAATGAGCAGTTCTTC. This chain uses TRBV5-1 with TRBJ2-1; 9 nucleotides align to TRBD2. The V gene end was trimmed by 0 bases and the J gene end by 4 bases; junction bases not matched to a gene: 2. Looked up from germline, CDR1 is SGHRS and CDR2 is YFSETQ. The CDR3 loop spans 15 amino acids.

This clone was counted once. This chain joins TRBV7-5 and TRBJ1-1. TRBV7-5 has pseudogene status. This CDR3 comprises 12 residues. CDR3 sequence (DNA): TGTGTCAGAATAAACGAGAACACTGAAGCTTTCTTT. It is translated as CVRINENTEAFF.

The V and J genes are TRBV7-8 and TRBJ2-5, with D possibly matching TRBD1 (6 bases). The closer fit of TRBJ2-7 to the DNA end suggests the J call may be wrong. CDR1 and CDR2 (germline): SGHVS, FQNEAQ. CDR3 length: 13 amino acids. The CDR3 DNA follows: TGTGCCAGCAGTCGGACAGACCACTACGAGCAGTACTTC. Protein: CASSRTDHYEQYF.

The V call is TRBV6-1, the J call TRBJ1-4; no definite D call. This CDR3 comprises 18 residues. The germline V gene has CDR1 MNHNS and CDR2 SASEGT. The V end lost 1 base, the J end lost 0 bases, and 15 bases lay between the germline ends. The CDR3 bases are TGTGCCAGCAGTGAAGTCGGGGTTTCCCACGCAACTAATGAAAAACTGTTTTTT. Protein: CASSEVGVSHATNEKLFF.

To note about this clone: Relative to the germline gene, one junction end is altered; a read error may explain this. The rearrangement links TRBV29-1 to TRBJ1-3; D is unresolved. This CDR3 spans 13 amino acids. Looked up from germline, CDR1 is SQVTM and CDR2 is ANQGSEA. CDR3 region: CSVDLGFGNTTYF. The CDR3 DNA reads as TGCAGCGTTGATTTGGGTTTCGGAAACACCACATATTTT.

The CDR3 loop reads CASSPGQGSAIRNQPQHF. CDR3 coding DNA: TGTGCCAGCAGCCCTGGACAGGGGAGCGCTATCCGCAATCAGCCCCAGCATTTT. The chain combines TRBV7-8 with TRBJ1-5; 9 bases line up with TRBD1. V was pared by 5 bases and J by 2 bases, with 13 bases of the junction left unmatched. The CDR3 runs to 18 residues. Germline CDR1 is SGHVS and CDR2 is FQNEAQ.

V and J are TRBV5-1 and TRBJ1-1; D is perhaps TRBD1 (6 bases). Germline CDR1 SGHRS, CDR2 YFSETQ. This CDR3 comprises 13 residues. Trimming stripped 5 bases from V and 1 base from J, with 9 bases between. DNA for the CDR3: TGCGCCAGCAGACAGGGAACGAACACTGAAGCTTTCTTT. This gives the protein CASRQGTNTEAFF.

The genes are TRBV4-1 and TRBJ1-3; TRBD1 is a possible D gene (6 bases). Germline assignment: CDR1 MGHRA and CDR2 YSYEKL. Between the trimmed V and J ends, which lost 0 bases and 0 bases, there was a span of 9 bases. The CDR3 is made up of 16 amino acids. Here the CDR3 reads CASSQEWTDSGNTIYF. In DNA, the CDR3 is TGCGCCAGCAGCCAAGAGTGGACAGACTCTGGAAACACCATATATTTT.

This rearrangement joins TRBV14 to TRBJ2-1; D is undetermined. Germline V gene data show CDR1 as SGHDN and CDR2 as FVKESK. V dropped 4 bases and J dropped 13 bases, with 11 bases sitting between them. The CDR3 is 11 amino acids. This CDR3 reads CASSLGPLQFF. In DNA, the CDR3 is TGTGCCAGCAGCCTCGGGCCATTACAGTTCTTC.

The CDR3 DNA reads TGTGCCAGCAGTTTAGGTTTTGGGGGAGTCACCTACGAGCAGTACTTC. Encoded protein: CASSLGFGGVTYEQYF. The chain couples TRBV27 to TRBJ2-7, with D perhaps assigned TRBD1 or TRBD2 (5 bases each). V dropped 2 bases and J dropped 2 bases, with 16 bases sitting between them. Germline CDR1 MNHEY, CDR2 SMNVEV (reference sequence). The CDR3 runs to 16 residues.

The V call is TRBV18, the J call TRBJ2-5, with 7 nucleotides matching TRBD1. V was clipped by 2 bases and J by 10 bases; unmatched bases: 13. The CDR3 is 15 amino acids. Germline V CDR1 and CDR2: KGHSH, LQKENI. The CDR3 is CASSPVRGTAQDQYF. Written as DNA, the CDR3 is TGTGCCAGCTCACCAGTTAGAGGGACAGCCCAGGACCAGTACTTC.

The sample holds many counts of this clone. The chain couples TRBV19 to TRBJ2-1; D tentatively reads TRBD1 or TRBD2 (5 bases each). CDR1 LNHDA and CDR2 SQIVND come from the germline V gene (reference sequence). Trimming removed 1 base at V and 8 bases at J, with 9 bases between. This CDR3 is built from 13 residues. This CDR3 is CASSIVGGDEQFF. The CDR3 nucleotides read TGTGCCAGTAGTATAGTTGGGGGTGATGAGCAGTTCTTC. Variable domain in full (rest from reference TRBV19 and TRBJ2-1): DGGITQSPKYLFRKEGQNVTLSCEQNLNHDAMYWYRQDPGQGLRLIYYSQIVNDFQKGDIAEGYSVSREKKESFPLTVTSAQKNPTAFYLCASSIVGGDEQFFGPGTRLTVL.